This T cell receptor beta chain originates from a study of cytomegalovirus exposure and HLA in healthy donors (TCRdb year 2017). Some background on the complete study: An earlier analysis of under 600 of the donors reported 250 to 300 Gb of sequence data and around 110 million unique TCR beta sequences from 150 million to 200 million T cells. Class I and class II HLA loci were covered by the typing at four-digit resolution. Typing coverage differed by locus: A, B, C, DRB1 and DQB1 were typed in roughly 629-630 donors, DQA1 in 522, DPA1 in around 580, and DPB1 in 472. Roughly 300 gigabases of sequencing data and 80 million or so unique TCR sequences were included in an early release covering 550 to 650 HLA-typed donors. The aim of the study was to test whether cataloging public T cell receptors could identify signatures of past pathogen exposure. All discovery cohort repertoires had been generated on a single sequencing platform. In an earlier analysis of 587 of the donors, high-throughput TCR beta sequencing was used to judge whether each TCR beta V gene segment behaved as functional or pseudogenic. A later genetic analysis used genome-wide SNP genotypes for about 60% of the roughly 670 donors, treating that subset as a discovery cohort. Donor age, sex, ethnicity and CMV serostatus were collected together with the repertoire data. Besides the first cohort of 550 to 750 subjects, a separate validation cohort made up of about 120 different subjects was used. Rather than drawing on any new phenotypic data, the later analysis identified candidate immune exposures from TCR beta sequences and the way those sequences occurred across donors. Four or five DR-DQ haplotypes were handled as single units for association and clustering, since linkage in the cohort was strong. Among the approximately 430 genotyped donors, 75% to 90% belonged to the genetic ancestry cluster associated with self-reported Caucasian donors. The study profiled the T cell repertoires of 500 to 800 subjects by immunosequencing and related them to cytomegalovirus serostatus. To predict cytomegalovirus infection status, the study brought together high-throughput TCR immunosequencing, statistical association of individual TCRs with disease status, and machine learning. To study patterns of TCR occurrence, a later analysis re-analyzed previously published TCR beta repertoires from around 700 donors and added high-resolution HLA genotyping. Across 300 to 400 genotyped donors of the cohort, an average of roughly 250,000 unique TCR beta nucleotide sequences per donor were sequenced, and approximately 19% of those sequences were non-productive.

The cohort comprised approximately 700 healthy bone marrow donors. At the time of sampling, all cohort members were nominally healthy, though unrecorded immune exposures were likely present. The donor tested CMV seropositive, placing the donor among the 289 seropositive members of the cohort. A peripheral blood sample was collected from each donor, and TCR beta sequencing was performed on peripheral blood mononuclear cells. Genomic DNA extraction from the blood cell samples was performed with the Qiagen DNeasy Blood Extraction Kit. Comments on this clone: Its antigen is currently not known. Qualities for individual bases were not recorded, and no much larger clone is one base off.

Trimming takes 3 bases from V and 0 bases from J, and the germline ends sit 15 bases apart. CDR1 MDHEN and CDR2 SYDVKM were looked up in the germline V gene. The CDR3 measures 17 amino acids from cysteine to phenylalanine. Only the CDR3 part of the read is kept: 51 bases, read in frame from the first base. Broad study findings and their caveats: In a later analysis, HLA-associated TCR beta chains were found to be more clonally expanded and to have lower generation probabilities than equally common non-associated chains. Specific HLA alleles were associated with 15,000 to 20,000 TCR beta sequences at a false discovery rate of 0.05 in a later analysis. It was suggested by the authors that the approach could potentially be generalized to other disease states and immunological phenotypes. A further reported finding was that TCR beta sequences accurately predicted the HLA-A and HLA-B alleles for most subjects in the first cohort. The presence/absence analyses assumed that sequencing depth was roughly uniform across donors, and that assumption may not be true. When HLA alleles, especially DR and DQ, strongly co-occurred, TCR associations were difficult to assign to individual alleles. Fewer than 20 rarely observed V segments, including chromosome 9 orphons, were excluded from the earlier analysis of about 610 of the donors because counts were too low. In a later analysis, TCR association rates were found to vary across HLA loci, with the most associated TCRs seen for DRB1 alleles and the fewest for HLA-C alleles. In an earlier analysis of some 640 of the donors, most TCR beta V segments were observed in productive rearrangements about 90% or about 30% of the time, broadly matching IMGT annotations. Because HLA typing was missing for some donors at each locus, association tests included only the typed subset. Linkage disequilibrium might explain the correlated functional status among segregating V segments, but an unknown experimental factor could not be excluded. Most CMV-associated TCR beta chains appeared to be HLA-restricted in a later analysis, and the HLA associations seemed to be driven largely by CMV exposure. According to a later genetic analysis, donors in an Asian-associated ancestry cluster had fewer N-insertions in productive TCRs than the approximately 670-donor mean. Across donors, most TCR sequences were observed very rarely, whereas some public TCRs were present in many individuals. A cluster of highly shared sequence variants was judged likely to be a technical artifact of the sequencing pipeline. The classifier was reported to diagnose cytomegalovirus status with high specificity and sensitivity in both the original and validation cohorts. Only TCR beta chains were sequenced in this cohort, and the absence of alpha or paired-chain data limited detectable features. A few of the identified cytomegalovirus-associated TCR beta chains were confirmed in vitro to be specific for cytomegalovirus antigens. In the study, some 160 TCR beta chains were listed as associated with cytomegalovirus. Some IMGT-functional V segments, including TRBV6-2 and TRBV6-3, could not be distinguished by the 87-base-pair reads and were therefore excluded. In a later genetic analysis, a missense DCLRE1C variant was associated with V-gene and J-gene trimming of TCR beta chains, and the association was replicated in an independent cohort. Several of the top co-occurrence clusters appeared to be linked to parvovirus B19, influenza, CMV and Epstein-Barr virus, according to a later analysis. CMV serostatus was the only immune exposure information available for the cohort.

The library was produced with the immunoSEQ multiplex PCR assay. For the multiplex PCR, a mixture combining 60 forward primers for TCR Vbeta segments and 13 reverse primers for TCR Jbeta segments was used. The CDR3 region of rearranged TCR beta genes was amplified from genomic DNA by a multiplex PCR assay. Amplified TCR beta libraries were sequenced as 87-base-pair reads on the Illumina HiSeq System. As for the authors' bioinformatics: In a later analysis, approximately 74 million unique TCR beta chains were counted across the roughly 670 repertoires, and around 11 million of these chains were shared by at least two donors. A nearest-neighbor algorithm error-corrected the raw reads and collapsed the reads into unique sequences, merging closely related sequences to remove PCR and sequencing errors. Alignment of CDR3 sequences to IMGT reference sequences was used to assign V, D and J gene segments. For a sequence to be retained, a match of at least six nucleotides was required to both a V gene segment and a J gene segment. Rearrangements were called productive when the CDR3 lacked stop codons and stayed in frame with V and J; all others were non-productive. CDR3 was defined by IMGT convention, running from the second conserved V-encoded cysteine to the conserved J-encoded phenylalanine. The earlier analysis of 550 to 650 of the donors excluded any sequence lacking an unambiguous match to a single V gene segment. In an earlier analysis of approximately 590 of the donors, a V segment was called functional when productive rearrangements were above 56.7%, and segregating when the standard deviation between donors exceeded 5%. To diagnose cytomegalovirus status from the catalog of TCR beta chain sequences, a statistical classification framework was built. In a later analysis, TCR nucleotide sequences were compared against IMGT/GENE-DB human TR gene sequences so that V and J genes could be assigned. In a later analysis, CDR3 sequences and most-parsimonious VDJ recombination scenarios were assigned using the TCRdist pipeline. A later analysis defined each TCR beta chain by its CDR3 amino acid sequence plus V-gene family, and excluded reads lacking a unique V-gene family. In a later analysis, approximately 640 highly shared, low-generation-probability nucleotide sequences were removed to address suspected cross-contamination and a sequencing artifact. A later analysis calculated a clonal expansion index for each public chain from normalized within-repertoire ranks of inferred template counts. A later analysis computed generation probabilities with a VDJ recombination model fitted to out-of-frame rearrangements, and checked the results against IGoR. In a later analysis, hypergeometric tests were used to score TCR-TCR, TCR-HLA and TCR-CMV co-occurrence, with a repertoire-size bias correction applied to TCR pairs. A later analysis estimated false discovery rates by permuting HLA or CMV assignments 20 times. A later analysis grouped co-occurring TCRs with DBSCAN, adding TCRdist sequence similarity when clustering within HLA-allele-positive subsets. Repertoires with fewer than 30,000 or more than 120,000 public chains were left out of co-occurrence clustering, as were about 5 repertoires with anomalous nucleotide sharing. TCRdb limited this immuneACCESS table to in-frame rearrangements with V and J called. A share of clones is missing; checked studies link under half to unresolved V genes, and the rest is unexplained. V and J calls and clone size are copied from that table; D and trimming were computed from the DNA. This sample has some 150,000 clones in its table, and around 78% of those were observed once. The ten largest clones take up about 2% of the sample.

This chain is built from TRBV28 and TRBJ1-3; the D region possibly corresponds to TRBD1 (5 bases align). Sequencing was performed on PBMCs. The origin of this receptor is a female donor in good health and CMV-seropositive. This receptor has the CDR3 CASSFSKTGASGNTIYF. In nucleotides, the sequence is TGTGCCAGCAGTTTCTCCAAAACAGGAGCCTCTGGAAACACCATATATTTT.